This T cell receptor (beta chain) was recorded in a study of CD8+CD57+ T cells in acquired aplastic anemia. Turning to the study itself: Sorted CD4+ and CD8+ cells gave a mean 3.2 ug DNA, range 0.2 to 27.4 ug.

In regard to this clonotype: Its antigen is still unknown. Relative to the germline gene, one junction end is altered; a read error may explain this.

TCR beta VDJ and CDR3 profiling used genomic DNA as template. TCRdb reanalysed the reads using MiXCR and keeps one entry per CDR3 protein. Here the sample spans 200,000 to 250,000 distinct CDR3 sequences, under 65% being singletons. General observations from the study: Roughly 29 was the count of CD8+ CDR3 sequences that patients shared with controls. Significance was not reached for CD8+ Simpson's diversity between patients and controls.

CDR1 is LNHNV, CDR2 YYDKDF, per germline (reference sequence). The CDR3 has 14 residues. Material: sorted CD4+, CD8+, or CD8+CD57+ T cells (not recorded which) from PBMCs. The receptor comes from a human donor in good health. The V gene is TRBV15, the J gene TRBJ1-3; D unresolved. CDR3 sequence reads: CATSNVGSGNTIYF. As DNA, the CDR3 is TGTGCCACCAGCAATGTGGGCTCTGGGAACACCATATATTTT.